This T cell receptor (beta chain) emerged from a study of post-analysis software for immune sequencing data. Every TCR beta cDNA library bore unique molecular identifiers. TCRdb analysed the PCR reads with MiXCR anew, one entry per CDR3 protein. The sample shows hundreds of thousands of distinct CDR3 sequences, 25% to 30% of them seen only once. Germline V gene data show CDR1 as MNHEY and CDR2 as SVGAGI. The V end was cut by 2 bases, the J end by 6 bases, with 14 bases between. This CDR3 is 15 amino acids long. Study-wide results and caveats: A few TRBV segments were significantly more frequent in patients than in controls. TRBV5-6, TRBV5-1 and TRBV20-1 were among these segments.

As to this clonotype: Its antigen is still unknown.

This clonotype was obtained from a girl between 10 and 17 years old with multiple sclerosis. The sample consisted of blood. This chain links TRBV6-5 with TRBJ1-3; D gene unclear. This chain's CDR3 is CASSYAAGRENTIYF. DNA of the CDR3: TGTGCCAGCAGTTACGCGGCGGGGAGGGAAAACACCATATATTTT.